The 21 T cell receptor beta chains reported below all come from one sample, sequenced in a study of immune evolution from preneoplasia to lung adenocarcinoma. Sequencing used immunoSEQ multiplex PCR; TCRdb keeps in-frame clones, though not all of them. The sample holds some 6,000 clones, 65% to 70% seen once. The sequenced material came from FFPE adjacent normal lung tissue. These receptors originate from a person older than 75 with lung adenocarcinoma.

The chain recombines TRBV6-5 with TRBJ2-3; no clear D gene. This CDR3 comprises 12 residues. Per germline, CDR1 MNHEY and CDR2 SVGAGI. Deletions cut 7 bases from V and 1 base from J, with 6 bases between. CDR3 bases: TGTGCCAGCAAAGGCCGCACAGATACGCAGTATTTT. Translating it yields CASKGRTDTQYF.

The sample holds one count of this clone. The genes are TRBV18 and TRBJ2-5, with 13 bases that match TRBD2. J was trimmed by 4 bases and V by 0 bases; bases with no gene match: 2. CDR3 length: 16 amino acids. Germline V gene data show CDR1 as KGHSH and CDR2 as LQKENI. The chain's CDR3 is CASSPPLAGGRETQYF. The CDR3 region has the DNA TGTGCCAGCTCACCACCACTAGCGGGGGGGCGAGAGACCCAGTACTTC.

The CDR3 spells CASSFPPQETQYF. CDR3 in DNA: TGTGCCAGCAGTTTTCCGCCCCAAGAGACCCAGTACTTC. J is TRBJ2-5 and V is TRBV2, with D uncertain. CDR3 length: 13 residues. The germline CDR1 and CDR2 sequences are SNHLY and FYNNEI. V was cut by 5 bases and J by 1 base, with 8 bases left in between.

CDR3 sequence: CASSSGTASGNTIYF. The CDR3 nucleotides are TGTGCCAGCAGTTCGGGGACAGCCTCTGGAAACACCATATATTTT. The chain links TRBV28 to TRBJ1-3, with 7 nucleotides matching TRBD1. CDR1 is MDHEN and CDR2 is SYDVKM in the germline V gene. Trimming took 4 bases from V and 0 from J; bases not matched to a gene: 3. The CDR3 extends over 15 amino acids.

The gene calls are TRBV7-9 and TRBJ2-1; D remains unclear. The V gene's germline CDR1 is SEHNR and CDR2 FQNEAQ (reference sequence). V was pared by 3 bases and J by 7 bases, with 13 bases between. This CDR3 has 14 residues. CDR3 amino acids: CASSFVPFGNEQFF. In DNA form, the CDR3 reads TGTGCCAGCAGCTTTGTACCTTTCGGTAATGAGCAGTTCTTC.

V usage is TRBV7-3 and J usage is TRBJ2-5, with TRBD2 identical over 10 bases. Germline V CDR1 and CDR2: SGHTA, FQGTGA. J was trimmed by 5 bases and V by 5 bases; bases with no gene match: 8. The CDR3 has 15 residues. The CDR3 region is CASSQSGGARETQYF. CDR3 nucleotide sequence: TGTGCCAGCAGCCAGAGCGGGGGGGCTCGGGAGACCCAGTACTTC.

The sample holds a few counts of this clone. V is TRBV29-1 and J is TRBJ2-2, with 10 nucleotides matching TRBD2. Germline V gives CDR1 SQVTM, CDR2 ANQGSEA. This CDR3 contains 15 residues. Trimming took 5 bases from V and 5 from J; bases not matched to a gene: 8. CDR3 sequence: CSVSTSGAVTGELFF. The DNA for the CDR3 is TGCAGCGTTTCCACTAGCGGGGCGGTTACCGGGGAGCTGTTTTTT.

V usage is TRBV4-2 and J usage is TRBJ2-5; 8 bases are shared with TRBD1. This CDR3 has 16 amino acids. CDR1 is LGHNA and CDR2 is YNFKEQ in the germline V gene. V was clipped by 4 bases and J by 0 bases; unmatched bases: 7. The CDR3 nucleotides read TGTGCCAGCAGCCTCGACAGGGGCGCGTACCAAGAGACCCAGTACTTC. It is translated as CASSLDRGAYQETQYF.

The chain links TRBV7-9 to TRBJ2-5, with D perhaps TRBD1 (6 bases). V lost 5 bases and J 6 bases, leaving 16 bases between the germline ends. The CDR3 length is 14 residues. Germline CDR1 reads SEHNR; CDR2 reads FQNEAQ (reference sequence). Written as DNA, the CDR3 is TGTGCCAGCAGCCCCTCAGGGGTAGGAAAGACCCAGTACTTC. It codes for CASSPSGVGKTQYF.

In the case of this clone: One end of the junction is discordant with germline, which a read error may explain. Other DNA variants within this sample encode the same CDR3. The V call is TRBV7-9, the J call TRBJ1-1; D unresolved. Looked up from germline, CDR1 is SEHNR and CDR2 is FQNEAQ (reference sequence). The CDR3 is made up of 14 amino acids. The CDR3 sequence: CASNLGGMNTEAFF. DNA for the CDR3: TGTGCCAGCAACTTGGGCGGCATGAATACTGAAGCTTTCTTT.

Only a few counts were recorded for this clone. The chain carries TRBV30 and TRBJ1-2; 9 bases agree with TRBD1. CDR1 is GTSNPN and CDR2 is SVGIG in the germline V gene (reference sequence). The CDR3 consists of 12 residues. The J segment lost 10 bases and the V segment lost 1 base, leaving 4 bases of the junction unmatched. The CDR3 spells CAWSADRGDYTF. CDR3 in DNA: TGTGCCTGGAGTGCCGACAGGGGGGACTACACCTTC.

This chain uses TRBV9 with TRBJ2-6, with D tentatively TRBD1 or TRBD2 (5 bases each). Germline CDR1 is SGDLS and CDR2 is YYNGEE. Trimming pared 4 bases from V and 15 bases from J, leaving 20 bases between. The CDR3 is 14 amino acids. CDR3 nucleotides: TGTGCCAGCAGCCTAGGGACGGCCTCTGGGGGCCTGACTTTC. As protein: CASSLGTASGGLTF.

Written as DNA, the CDR3 is TGCAGCGTTGAAGGGGCAGGGGTTGGCTACACCTTC. Residues: CSVEGAGVGYTF. The chain recombines TRBV29-1 with TRBJ1-2; a weak D match, TRBD1 (6 bases). The germline gives CDR1 SQVTM, CDR2 ANQGSEA. The CDR3 runs to 12 residues. The germline V and J ends were trimmed by 1 base and 7 bases, with 10 bases remaining between them. Supplemented by reference TRBV29-1 and TRBJ1-2, the full variable domain reads SAVISQKPSRDICQRGTSLTIQCQVDSQVTMMFWYRQQPGQSLTLIATANQGSEATYESGFVIDKFPISRPNLTFSTLTVSNMSPEDSSIYLCSVEGAGVGYTFGSGTRLTVV.

In its sample, this clone was seen once. V and J are TRBV4-1 and TRBJ1-1; TRBD1 agrees at 11 bases. V was pared by 4 bases and J by 4 bases, with 5 bases of the junction left unmatched. CDR1 and CDR2 from the germline V gene are MGHRA and YSYEKL. The CDR3 is 15 amino acids. The CDR3 spells CASSLTGTGGTEAFF. CDR3 bases: TGCGCCAGCAGCCTAACCGGGACAGGGGGCACTGAAGCTTTCTTT.

The chain employs TRBV5-1 and TRBJ2-6; unclear D gene. The CDR3 totals 14 residues. The ends were cut back, 2 bases at V and 0 bases at J, with 3 bases in the middle. The V gene's germline CDR1 is SGHRS and CDR2 YFSETQ. DNA of the CDR3: TGCGCCAGCAGCTTCCTCTCTGGGGCCAACGTCCTGACTTTC. It specifies CASSFLSGANVLTF.

As concerns this clone: This clone may be a read error of a much larger clone one base away. Distinct nucleotide sequences in the sample also encode this CDR3. V and J are TRBV19 and TRBJ1-2, with a weak D call TRBD1 (5 bases). This CDR3 has 15 residues. CDR1 and CDR2 (germline): LNHDA, SQIVND (reference sequence). This CDR3 is CASSDGTSTNYGYTF. CDR3 nucleotide sequence: TGTGCTAGTAGTGACGGGACGTCAACTAACTATGGCTACACCTTC.

The genes are TRBV14 and TRBJ2-5; D unclear. V lost 3 bases and J lost 5, with 10 bases in between. The CDR3 has 13 residues. CDR1 and CDR2 (germline): SGHDN, FVKESK. In DNA, the CDR3 is TGTGCCAGCAGCCAGTGGGAAGGGGAGACCCAGTACTTC. Translated: CASSQWEGETQYF.

The table lists this clone with a few counts. The chain is built from TRBV4-2 and TRBJ1-5; perhaps TRBD1 as D (5 bases). V was trimmed by 4 bases and J by 2 bases, leaving 12 bases between them. Germline-derived CDR1 and CDR2 are LGHNA and YNFKEQ. The CDR3 is 15 residues long. The CDR3 sequence: CASSPSRERNQPQHF. The CDR3, as DNA: TGTGCCAGCAGCCCTAGCAGGGAGCGCAATCAGCCCCAGCATTTT.

This chain uses TRBV6-5 with TRBJ1-6, with 10 bases fitting TRBD1. This CDR3 has 14 amino acids. Germline assignment: CDR1 MNHEY and CDR2 SVGAGI. The junction had 6 bases not matched to a gene; V was cut back by 7 bases and J by 9 bases. The CDR3 sequence: CASTTGTGVSPLHF. In nucleotides, the CDR3 is TGTGCCAGCACCACCGGGACAGGGGTTTCACCCCTCCACTTT.

This clone is termed medium-sized (0.01 to 0.1%). At one of its ends the junction is not consistent with the germline gene, which may arise from a read error. The genes are TRBV5-3 and TRBJ1-6; D may be TRBD1 (6 bases). TRBV5-3 is recorded as an ORF, its role being uncertain. The CDR3 is made up of 14 amino acids. CDR3 sequence: CLEGGRRYNSPLHF. In nucleotides, the CDR3 is TGCTTGGAGGGGGGTCGGCGATATAATTCACCCCTCCACTTT.

A single count supports this clone. This chain connects TRBV4-2 to TRBJ1-1, with D unresolved. The CDR3 runs to 14 residues. Germline CDR1 is LGHNA and CDR2 is YNFKEQ. Trimming took 6 bases from V and 5 from J, leaving 16 bases between them. The CDR3 sequence is CASRGTRVETEAFF. The CDR3, as DNA: TGTGCCAGCAGGGGCACGAGGGTAGAGACTGAAGCTTTCTTT.